The next 27 T cell receptor beta chains were all read from a single sample in a study of shared clonotypes between healthy human individuals (dated by TCRdb to 2019 to 2021). Library preparation was by the immunoSEQ multiplex PCR assay. TCRdb's version of the immuneACCESS table is confined to in-frame rearrangements and falls short of the full clone set. An unresolved V gene accounts for under half of the shortfall where checked; the remainder is of unknown origin. The sample yields 1.6 million or so clones; approximately 98.5% were counted once. Around 0.33% of the sample goes to the ten largest clones. Material for sequencing was naive CD4+ T cells sorted from blood. This specimen's cell subset or site label, interpreted: CD45RA+ positively selected. The receptors here all came from a man aged 25-45 years in good health.

The rearrangement uses TRBV27 and TRBJ1-1; D remains ambiguous. CDR1 and CDR2 from the germline V gene are MNHEY and SMNVEV (reference sequence). The length of the CDR3 is 14 residues. Trimming left V 3 bases short and J 1 base short, with 9 bases between. The CDR3 here is CASSFSARNTEAFF. CDR3 bases: TGTGCCAGCAGTTTTTCGGCCAGGAACACTGAAGCTTTCTTT.

The chain recombines TRBV5-1 with TRBJ2-3; D is unresolved. The V and J ends lost 4 bases and 2 bases respectively, with 8 bases between them. Germline V gene lookup returns CDR1 SGHRS and CDR2 YFSETQ. The CDR3 extends over 13 amino acids. This CDR3 reads CASSPVITDTQYF. For the CDR3, the DNA is TGCGCCAGCAGCCCTGTCATCACAGATACGCAGTATTTT.

In this sample, this clone turned up once. The rearrangement uses TRBV20-1 and TRBJ1-4; D call uncertain. V was trimmed by 0 bases and J by 8 bases, leaving 4 bases between them. The CDR3 loop spans 11 amino acids. Germline loops: CDR1 DFQATT, CDR2 SNEGSKA (reference sequence). The CDR3 sequence is CSARDPEKLFF. CDR3 nucleotide sequence: TGCAGTGCTAGAGATCCGGAAAAACTGTTTTTT.

This rearrangement joins TRBV14 to TRBJ2-7, with D perhaps TRBD2 (5 bases). Trimming removed 2 bases from V and 6 bases from J, with 11 bases in between. Germline V gene data show CDR1 as SGHDN and CDR2 as FVKESK. This CDR3 has 13 amino acids. The CDR3 is CASSQTPRGEQYF. Written as DNA, the CDR3 is TGTGCCAGCAGCCAAACCCCCCGGGGCGAGCAGTACTTC.

The chain uses TRBV5-4 and TRBJ2-5, with D possibly being TRBD2 (6 bases). V lost 4 bases and J lost 4, with 17 bases in between. CDR1 and CDR2 from the germline V gene are SGHNT and YYREEE (reference sequence). The CDR3 has 15 residues. The CDR3 loop reads CASSLPHSGGETQYF. Here the CDR3 DNA reads TGTGCCAGCAGCCTGCCCCATAGCGGTGGAGAGACCCAGTACTTC.

The chain links TRBV9 to TRBJ2-2, with D maybe TRBD1 (6 bases). CDR1 and CDR2 from the germline V gene are SGDLS and YYNGEE. The V gene lost 3 bases and the J gene lost 6 bases, with 6 bases spanning the gap. The CDR3 length is 12 residues. The CDR3 sequence: CASSEGAGELFF. In DNA form, the CDR3 reads TGTGCCAGCAGCGAGGGGGCCGGGGAGCTGTTTTTT.

The V and J genes are TRBV5-1 and TRBJ2-7; 7 bases match TRBD1. The CDR3 loop spans 17 amino acids. The germline gives CDR1 SGHRS, CDR2 YFSETQ. J lost 0 bases, V lost 4 bases, and 13 bases had no gene match. The CDR3 here is CASSLSSGTAFSYEQYF. DNA of the CDR3: TGCGCCAGCAGCCTTTCGTCCGGGACAGCTTTCTCCTACGAGCAGTACTTC.

The chain employs TRBV11-3 and TRBJ2-7; D remains unclear. CDR1 and CDR2 from the germline V gene are SGHNT and YENEEA. The CDR3 extends over 14 amino acids. V was trimmed by 5 bases and J by 7 bases, leaving 18 bases between them. The CDR3: CASSPKQGSGEQYF. Written as DNA, the CDR3 is TGTGCCAGCAGCCCAAAACAAGGGTCTGGTGAGCAGTACTTC. Full variable domain (missing parts from reference TRBV11-3 and TRBJ2-7): EAGVVQSPRYKIIEKKQPVAFWCNPISGHNTLYWYLQNLGQGPELLIRYENEEAVDDSQLPKDRFSAERLKGVDSTLKIQPAELGDSAVYLCASSPKQGSGEQYFGPGTRLTVT.

The chain carries TRBV5-1 and TRBJ2-3; D is unclear. Trimming removed 2 bases at V and 4 bases at J, with 2 bases between. Germline lookup yields CDR1 SGHRS and CDR2 YFSETQ. There are 11 residues in the CDR3. CDR3 nucleotide sequence: TGCGCCAGCAGCTTTGCAGATACGCAGTATTTT. Translating it yields CASSFADTQYF.

This rearrangement joins TRBV7-6 to TRBJ2-3, with 10 bases that match TRBD2. V was clipped by 0 bases and J by 1 base; unmatched bases: 4. The CDR3 is 17 amino acids. The germline V gene encodes CDR1 SGHVS and CDR2 FNYEAQ. This chain's CDR3 is CASSLAASGSRTDTQYF. The DNA for the CDR3 is TGTGCCAGCAGCTTAGCCGCTAGCGGGAGTCGCACAGATACGCAGTATTTT.

This chain connects TRBV10-3 to TRBJ2-7; TRBD2 aligns across 11 bases. The CDR3 is 15 amino acids. The junction had 5 bases not matched to a gene; V was cut back by 4 bases and J by 3 bases. Germline V lookup: CDR1 ENHRY, CDR2 SYGVKD. The CDR3 sequence is CAISVGTSGNYEQYF. CDR3 nucleotides: TGTGCCATCAGTGTTGGGACTAGCGGTAACTACGAGCAGTACTTC.

The chain combines TRBV14 with TRBJ2-3, with D uncertain. Germline values: CDR1 SGHDN, CDR2 FVKESK. The CDR3 is 14 amino acids. Between the trimmed V and J ends, which lost 1 base and 1 base, there was a span of 6 bases. In DNA, the CDR3 is TGTGCCAGCAGCCAAGCTATACGCACAGATACGCAGTATTTT. Translation: CASSQAIRTDTQYF.

V usage is TRBV5-5 and J usage is TRBJ1-1; no reliable D call. CDR3 length: 15 residues. The ends were cut back, 0 bases at V and 3 bases at J, with 12 bases in the middle. CDR1 SGHKS and CDR2 YYEKEE come from the germline V gene (reference sequence). The CDR3 sequence: CASSLVIRGYTEAFF. Here the CDR3 DNA reads TGTGCCAGCAGCTTGGTGATCCGGGGATACACTGAAGCTTTCTTT.

CDR3 DNA: TGTGCCAGCAGCTTAGTAGTGACAGGGTTTACTGGGGCCAACGTCCTGACTTTC. Its protein is CASSLVVTGFTGANVLTF. The rearrangement joins TRBV11-2 to TRBJ2-6; 7 positions match TRBD1. Trimming at V came to 1 base and at J to 2 bases, leaving 8 bases not matched to a gene. Germline loops: CDR1 SGHAT, CDR2 FQNNGV. The length of the CDR3 is 18 residues.

This clone was observed once. The rearrangement uses TRBV27 and TRBJ2-7; D is undetermined. Germline CDR1 reads MNHEY; CDR2 reads SMNVEV (reference sequence). The ends were cut back, 6 bases at V and 3 bases at J, with 18 bases in the middle. The CDR3 consists of 15 residues. The CDR3 sequence is CASSHSAPGLYEQYF. Written as DNA, the CDR3 is TGTGCCAGCAGCCACAGCGCCCCCGGTCTCTACGAGCAGTACTTC.

V and J are TRBV9 and TRBJ2-5; D might be TRBD1 (5 bases). V was clipped by 0 bases and J by 5 bases, with 8 bases between them. In germline, CDR1 is SGDLS, CDR2 YYNGEE. The CDR3 covers 13 residues. CDR3 nucleotide sequence: TGTGCCAGCAGCGTAGAAGGGGTTGAGACCCAGTACTTC. The encoded protein is CASSVEGVETQYF. Using reference TRBV9 and TRBJ2-5 for the parts outside the CDR3, the full variable domain is DSGVTQTPKHLITATGQRVTLRCSPRSGDLSVYWYQQSLDQGLQFLIQYYNGEERAKGNILERFSAQQFPDLHSELNLSSLELGDSALYFCASSVEGVETQYFGPGTRLLVL.

This chain joins TRBV18 and TRBJ2-3, with TRBD1 matching over 7 bases. The CDR3 runs to 15 residues. Trimming took 3 bases from V and 2 from J; bases not matched to a gene: 5. Germline CDR1 reads KGHSH; CDR2 reads LQKENI. The CDR3 protein is CASSPGQVNTDTQYF. The CDR3 DNA follows: TGTGCCAGCTCACCCGGACAGGTTAACACAGATACGCAGTATTTT. Based on the CDR3 plus reference TRBV18 and TRBJ2-3, the full variable domain is NAGVMQNPRHLVRRRGQEARLRCSPMKGHSHVYWYRQLPEEGLKFMVYLQKENIIDESGMPKERFSAEFPKEGPSILRIQQVVRGDSAAYFCASSPGQVNTDTQYFGPGTRLTVL.

The chain couples TRBV27 to TRBJ1-3, with 8 bases fitting TRBD1. V dropped 5 bases and J dropped 3; count of bases not matched to a gene: 9. Per germline, CDR1 MNHEY and CDR2 SMNVEV (reference sequence). This CDR3 is built from 16 residues. CDR3 bases: TGTGCCAGCAGTCGGCGGACAGGGATTATTGGAAACACCATATATTTT. Protein sequence: CASSRRTGIIGNTIYF.

J is TRBJ2-5 and V is TRBV5-1; D is uncertain. Germline CDR1 SGHRS, CDR2 YFSETQ. The CDR3 is 14 amino acids. Between the trimmed V and J ends, which lost 5 bases and 4 bases, there was a span of 15 bases. CDR3 sequence (DNA): TGCGCCAGCAGGATACCCCGGAAGTCAGAGACCCAGTACTTC. It encodes CASRIPRKSETQYF.

This chain joins TRBV27 and TRBJ2-2; D gene uncertain. The CDR3 covers 16 residues. Germline V gives CDR1 MNHEY, CDR2 SMNVEV (reference sequence). Trimming removed 6 bases from V and 7 bases from J, with 21 bases in between. CDR3 bases: TGTGCCAGCAGCCCCACCGGGTCGATTGCTGGCGGGGAGCTGTTTTTT. Translating it yields CASSPTGSIAGGELFF.

This rearrangement joins TRBV30 to TRBJ1-1, with 9 bases aligning to TRBD1. V trimming: 5 bases; J trimming: 1 base; junction bases outside the gene matches: 5. CDR3 size: 14 residues. The germline CDR1 and CDR2 sequences are GTSNPN and SVGIG (reference sequence). CDR3 sequence reads: CAWGPGQGNTEAFF. The DNA for the CDR3 is TGTGCCTGGGGACCGGGACAGGGGAACACTGAAGCTTTCTTT.

The genes are TRBV7-9 and TRBJ2-3, with 10 bases that match TRBD2. CDR1 is SEHNR, CDR2 FQNEAQ, per germline (reference sequence). The CDR3 length is 19 residues. J was trimmed by 1 base and V by 0 bases; bases with no gene match: 10. CDR3 sequence reads: CASSLAPAGGFMGTDTQYF. The DNA for the CDR3 is TGTGCCAGCAGCTTAGCGCCAGCGGGAGGGTTCATGGGCACAGATACGCAGTATTTT.

The chain has TRBV11-2 and TRBJ2-1; 12 bases map to TRBD2. The length of the CDR3 is 16 residues. Losses at the gene ends were 1 base for V and 5 bases for J; bases not matched to a gene: 3. The germline V gene encodes CDR1 SGHAT and CDR2 FQNNGV. CDR3 loop: CASSLGTSGRNNEQFF. DNA for the CDR3: TGTGCCAGCAGCTTAGGTACTAGCGGGAGGAACAATGAGCAGTTCTTC.

The chain couples TRBV5-4 to TRBJ1-2, with 8 bases that match TRBD1. The germline CDR1 and CDR2 sequences are SGHNT and YYREEE (reference sequence). This CDR3 comprises 15 residues. With V trimmed by 0 bases and J by 3 bases, 4 bases remained unmatched. The DNA for the CDR3 is TGTGCCAGCAGCTTGGGGGACAGGCCCGACTATGGCTACACCTTC. This codes for CASSLGDRPDYGYTF.

V is TRBV19 and J is TRBJ1-2; unclear D gene. In germline, CDR1 is LNHDA, CDR2 SQIVND (reference sequence). V gave up 3 bases and J gave up 4 bases, with 12 bases separating them. This CDR3 region has 14 residues. In nucleotides, the CDR3 is TGTGCCAGTAGTATGTGGCAGGATCTCTATGGCTACACCTTC. It codes for CASSMWQDLYGYTF.

The genes are TRBV5-1 and TRBJ2-1, with 10 nucleotides matching TRBD1. This CDR3 spans 14 amino acids. J was trimmed by 8 bases and V by 0 bases; bases with no gene match: 2. Germline V gene data show CDR1 as SGHRS and CDR2 as YFSETQ. The CDR3 loop is CASSLGQGAHEQFF. The CDR3 nucleotides are TGCGCCAGCAGCTTGGGACAGGGGGCCCATGAGCAGTTCTTC.

This clone has just one count. CDR3 amino acids: CASSSRLAGVTGELFF. The CDR3 region has the DNA TGTGCCAGCAGCTCAAGACTAGCGGGAGTTACCGGGGAGCTGTTTTTT. V usage is TRBV7-2 and J usage is TRBJ2-2; 12 bases match TRBD2. Looked up from germline, CDR1 is SGHTA and CDR2 is FQGNSA. Losses at the gene ends were 4 bases for V and 5 bases for J; bases not matched to a gene: 5. CDR3 length: 16 amino acids.